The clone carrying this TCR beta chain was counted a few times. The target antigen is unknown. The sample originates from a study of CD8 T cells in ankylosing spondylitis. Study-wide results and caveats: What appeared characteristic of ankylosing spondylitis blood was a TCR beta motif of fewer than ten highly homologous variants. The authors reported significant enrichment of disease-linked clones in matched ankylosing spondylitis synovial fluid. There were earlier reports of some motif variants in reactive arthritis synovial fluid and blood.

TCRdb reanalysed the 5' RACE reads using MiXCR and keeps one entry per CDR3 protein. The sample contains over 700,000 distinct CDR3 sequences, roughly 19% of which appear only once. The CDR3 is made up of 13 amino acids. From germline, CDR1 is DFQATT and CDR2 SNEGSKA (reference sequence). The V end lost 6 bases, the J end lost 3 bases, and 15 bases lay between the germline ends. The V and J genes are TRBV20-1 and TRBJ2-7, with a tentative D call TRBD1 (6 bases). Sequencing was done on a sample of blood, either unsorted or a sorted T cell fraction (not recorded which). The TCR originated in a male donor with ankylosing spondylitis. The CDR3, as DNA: TGCAGTGCCACCCGGGACACCATCTACGAGCAGTACTTC. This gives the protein CSATRDTIYEQYF.